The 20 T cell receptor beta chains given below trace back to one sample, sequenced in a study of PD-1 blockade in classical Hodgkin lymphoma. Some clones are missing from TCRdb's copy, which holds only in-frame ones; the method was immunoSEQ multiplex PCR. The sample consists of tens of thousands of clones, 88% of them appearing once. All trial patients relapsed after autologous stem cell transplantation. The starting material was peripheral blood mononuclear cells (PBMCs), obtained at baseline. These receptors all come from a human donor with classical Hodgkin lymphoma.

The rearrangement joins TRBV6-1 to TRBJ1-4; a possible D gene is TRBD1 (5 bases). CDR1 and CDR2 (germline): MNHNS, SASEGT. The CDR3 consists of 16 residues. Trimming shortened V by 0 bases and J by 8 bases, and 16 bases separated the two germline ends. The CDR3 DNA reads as TGTGCCAGCAGTGAAGCTTTTGGGCAGGGAGGAGAAAAACTGTTTTTT. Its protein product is CASSEAFGQGGEKLFF.

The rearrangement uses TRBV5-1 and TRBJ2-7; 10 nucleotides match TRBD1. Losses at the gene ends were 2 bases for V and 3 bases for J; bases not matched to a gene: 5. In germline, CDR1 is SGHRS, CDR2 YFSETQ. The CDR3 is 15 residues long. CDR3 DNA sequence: TGCGCCAGCAGCTTTGAGGACAGGGGGATCTACGAGCAGTACTTC. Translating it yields CASSFEDRGIYEQYF.

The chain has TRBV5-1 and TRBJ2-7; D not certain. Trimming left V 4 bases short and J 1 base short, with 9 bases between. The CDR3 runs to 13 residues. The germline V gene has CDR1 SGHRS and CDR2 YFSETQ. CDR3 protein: CASSPTPSYEQYF. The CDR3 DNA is TGCGCCAGCAGCCCAACTCCGTCCTACGAGCAGTACTTC. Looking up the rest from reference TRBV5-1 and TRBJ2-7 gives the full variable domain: KAGVTQTPRYLIKTRGQQVTLSCSPISGHRSVSWYQQTPGQGLQFLFEYFSETQRNKGNFPGRFSGRQFSNSRSEMNVSTLELGDSALYLCASSPTPSYEQYFGPGTRLTVT.

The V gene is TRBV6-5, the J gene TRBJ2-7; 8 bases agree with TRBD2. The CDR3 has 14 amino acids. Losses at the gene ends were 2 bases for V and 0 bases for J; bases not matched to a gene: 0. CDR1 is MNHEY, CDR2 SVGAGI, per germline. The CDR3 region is CASSYAGGSYEQYF. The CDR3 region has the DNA TGTGCCAGCAGTTACGCGGGGGGCTCCTACGAGCAGTACTTC.

The chain's CDR3 is CASSLDRNFNEQFF. The CDR3 bases are TGCGCCAGCAGCTTGGACAGAAACTTCAATGAGCAGTTCTTC. The chain is built from TRBV5-1 and TRBJ2-1; D not certain. Germline V gene sequence: CDR1 SGHRS, CDR2 YFSETQ. The CDR3 loop spans 14 amino acids. V gave up 0 bases and J gave up 6 bases, with 10 bases separating them.

CDR3 nucleotides: TGTGCCTGGAGTGTATCACAGGGGGGGAATTCACCCCTCCACTTT. Its translation is CAWSVSQGGNSPLHF. The chain couples TRBV30 to TRBJ1-6; 8 nucleotides match TRBD1. CDR1 GTSNPN and CDR2 SVGIG come from the germline V gene (reference sequence). CDR3 length: 15 amino acids. V lost 0 bases to trimming and J lost 7 bases; unmatched junction nucleotides: 5.

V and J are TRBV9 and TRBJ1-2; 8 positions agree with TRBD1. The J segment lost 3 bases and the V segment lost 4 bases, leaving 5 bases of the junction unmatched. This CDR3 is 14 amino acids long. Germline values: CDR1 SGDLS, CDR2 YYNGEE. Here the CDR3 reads CASSSPGQDYGYTF. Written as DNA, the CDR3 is TGTGCCAGCAGCTCCCCGGGACAGGACTATGGCTACACCTTC.

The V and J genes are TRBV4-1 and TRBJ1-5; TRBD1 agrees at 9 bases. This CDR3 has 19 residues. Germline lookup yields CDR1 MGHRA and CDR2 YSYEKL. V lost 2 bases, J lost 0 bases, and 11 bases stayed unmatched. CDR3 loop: CASSQPPGQGVYSNQPQHF. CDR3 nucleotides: TGCGCCAGCAGCCAACCTCCGGGACAGGGTGTTTATAGCAATCAGCCCCAGCATTTT.

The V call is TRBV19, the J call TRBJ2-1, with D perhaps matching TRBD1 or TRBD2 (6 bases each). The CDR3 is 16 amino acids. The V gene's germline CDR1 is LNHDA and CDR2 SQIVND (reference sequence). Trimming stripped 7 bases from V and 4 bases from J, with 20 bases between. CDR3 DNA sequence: TGTGCCAGTACCATTTTCTCGGGGGCCCGGTACAATGAGCAGTTCTTC. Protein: CASTIFSGARYNEQFF.

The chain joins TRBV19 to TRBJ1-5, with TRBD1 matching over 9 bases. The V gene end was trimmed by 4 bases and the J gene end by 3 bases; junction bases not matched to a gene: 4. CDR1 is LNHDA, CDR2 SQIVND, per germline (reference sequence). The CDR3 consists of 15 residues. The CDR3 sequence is CASSTGTGTNQPQHF. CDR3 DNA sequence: TGTGCCAGTAGTACCGGGACAGGGACCAATCAGCCCCAGCATTTT.

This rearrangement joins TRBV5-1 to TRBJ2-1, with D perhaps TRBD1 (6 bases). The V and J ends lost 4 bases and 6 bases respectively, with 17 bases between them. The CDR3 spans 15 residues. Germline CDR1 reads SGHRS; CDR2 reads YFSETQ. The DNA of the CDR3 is TGCGCCAGCAGCCTGACAGGACAGTGGACCAATGAGCAGTTCTTC. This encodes CASSLTGQWTNEQFF.

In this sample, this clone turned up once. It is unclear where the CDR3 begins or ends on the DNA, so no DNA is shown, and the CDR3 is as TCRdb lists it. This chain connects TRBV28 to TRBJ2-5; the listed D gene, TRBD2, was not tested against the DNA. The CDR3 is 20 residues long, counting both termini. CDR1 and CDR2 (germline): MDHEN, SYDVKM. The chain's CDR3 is CASSLRDSGQAGGHQETQYF.

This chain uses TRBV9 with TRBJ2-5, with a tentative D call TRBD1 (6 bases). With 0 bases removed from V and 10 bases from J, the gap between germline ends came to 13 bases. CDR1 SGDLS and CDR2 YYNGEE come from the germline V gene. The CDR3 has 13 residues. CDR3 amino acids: CASSVAGTKDQYF. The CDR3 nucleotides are TGTGCCAGCAGCGTAGCCGGGACAAAGGACCAGTACTTC.

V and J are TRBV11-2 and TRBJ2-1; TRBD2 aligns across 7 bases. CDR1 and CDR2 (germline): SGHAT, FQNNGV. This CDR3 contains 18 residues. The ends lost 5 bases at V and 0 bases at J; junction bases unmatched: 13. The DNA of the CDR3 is TGTGCCAGCAGCGGCCTTGGAAGGCGGGGGAGCTCCTACAATGAGCAGTTCTTC. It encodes CASSGLGRRGSSYNEQFF.

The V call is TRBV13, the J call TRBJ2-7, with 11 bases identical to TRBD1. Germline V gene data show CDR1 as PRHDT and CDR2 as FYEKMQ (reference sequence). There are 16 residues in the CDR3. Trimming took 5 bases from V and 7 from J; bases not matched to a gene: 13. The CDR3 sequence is CASSQPRTGGAGEQYF. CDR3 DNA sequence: TGTGCCAGCAGCCAACCAAGGACAGGGGGCGCGGGGGAGCAGTACTTC.

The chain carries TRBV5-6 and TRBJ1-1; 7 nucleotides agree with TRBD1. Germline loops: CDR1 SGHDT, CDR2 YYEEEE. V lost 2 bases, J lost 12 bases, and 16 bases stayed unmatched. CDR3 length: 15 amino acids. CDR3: CASSLSRGGHWMTFF. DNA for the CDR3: TGTGCCAGCAGCTTATCAAGAGGGGGCCACTGGATGACTTTCTTT. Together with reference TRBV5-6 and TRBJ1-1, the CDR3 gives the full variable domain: DAGVTQSPTHLIKTRGQQVTLRCSPKSGHDTVSWYQQALGQGPQFIFQYYEEEERQRGNFPDRFSGHQFPNYSSELNVNALLLGDSALYLCASSLSRGGHWMTFFGQGTRLTVV.

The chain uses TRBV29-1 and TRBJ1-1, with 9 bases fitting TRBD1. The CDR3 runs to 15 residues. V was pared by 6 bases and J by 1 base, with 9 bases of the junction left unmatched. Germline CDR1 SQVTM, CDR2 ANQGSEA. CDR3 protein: CSVEDRGDWNTEAFF. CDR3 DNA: TGCAGCGTCGAGGACAGGGGAGATTGGAACACTGAAGCTTTCTTT.

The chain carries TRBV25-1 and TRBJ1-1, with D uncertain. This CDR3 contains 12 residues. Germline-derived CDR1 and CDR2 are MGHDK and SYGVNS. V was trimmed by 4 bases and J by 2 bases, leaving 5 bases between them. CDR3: CASSGPNTEAFF. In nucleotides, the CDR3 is TGTGCCAGCAGTGGCCCTAACACTGAAGCTTTCTTT.

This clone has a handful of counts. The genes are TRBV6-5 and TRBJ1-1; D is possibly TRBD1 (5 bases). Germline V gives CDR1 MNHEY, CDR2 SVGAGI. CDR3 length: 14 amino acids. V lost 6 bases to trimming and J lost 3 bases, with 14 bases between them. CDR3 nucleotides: TGTGCCAGCAGACCCCGGGGGTGGGACACTGAAGCTTTCTTT. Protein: CASRPRGWDTEAFF.

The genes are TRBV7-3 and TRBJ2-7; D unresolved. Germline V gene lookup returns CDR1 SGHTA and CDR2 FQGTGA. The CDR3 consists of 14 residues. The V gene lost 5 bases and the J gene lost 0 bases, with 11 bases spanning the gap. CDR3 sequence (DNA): TGTGCCAGCAGCCCCTCACAGAGCTCCTACGAGCAGTACTTC. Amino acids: CASSPSQSSYEQYF.